This T cell receptor beta chain was documented in a study of CD8 T cells in Susac syndrome. The T cells that were sequenced for TCR beta were CD8+ and CD4+ cells from blood. The multiple sclerosis control group comprised treatment-naive patients with stable or active relapsing-remitting disease. Negative isolation was used for CD8+ and CD4+ T cells and FACS enrichment for TEMRA cells. RNA totalling about 0.45 to 1 ug underwent reverse transcription with random hexamers. Across 54 Vbeta and 13 Jbeta, immunoSEQ multiplex PCR amplified TCR beta CDR3. TCRdb re-called the immunoSEQ multiplex PCR reads through MiXCR, storing one row per CDR3 protein. The data show about 210,000 distinct CDR3 sequences, approximately 95% seen once. V lost 4 bases, J lost 5 bases, and 12 bases stayed unmatched. This CDR3 is built from 16 residues. Germline CDR1 LNHNV, CDR2 YYDKDF (reference sequence).

The sequence came from a human donor with multiple sclerosis. Sequencing was done on a sample of CD4+ T cells from PBMCs. The chain uses TRBV15 and TRBJ2-5, with TRBD2 matching 8 bases. The CDR3 sequence: CATSKGRERGGETQYF. The CDR3 DNA follows: TGTGCCACCAGCAAAGGCAGGGAGCGCGGGGGGGAGACCCAGTACTTC.